This T cell receptor (beta chain) stems from a study of CD8 T cells in ankylosing spondylitis. This clonotype was observed a few times. A single record per CDR3 protein comes from TCRdb applying MiXCR to the 5' RACE reads. In the table there are around 300,000 distinct CDR3 sequences, over 12% of which are singletons. This TCR was recovered from a male donor with ankylosing spondylitis or in good health (not recorded which). Source material: blood, either unsorted or a sorted T cell fraction (not recorded which).

The DNA of the CDR3 is TGCGCCAGCAGCTTGGGTGACCTGAACACTGAAGCTTTCTTT. Its protein is CASSLGDLNTEAFF. The chain combines TRBV5-1 with TRBJ1-1; no firm D call. Per the germline V gene, CDR1 is SGHRS and CDR2 is YFSETQ. V shed 0 bases and J shed 0 bases, with 6 bases lying between them. This CDR3 contains 14 residues.